Following are 24 T cell receptor beta chains from one sample sequenced in a study of T cells in Graves' hyperthyroidism and ophthalmopathy. RNA transcripts served as the template for amplifying TCR beta CDR3 regions. The primer set for the first-round RT-PCR of the TCR CDR3 was HTBI. TCRdb re-derived calls from the multiplex PCR reads in MiXCR, one entry per CDR3 protein. Of 450,000 to 700,000 distinct CDR3 sequences listed, 35% to 55% are singletons. The sequencing input was peripheral blood or thyroid tissue (not recorded which). The origin of the receptors is a woman in her late teens or twenties with Graves' hyperthyroidism.

The V call is TRBV7-9, the J call TRBJ2-7; perhaps D is TRBD1 or TRBD2 (5 bases each). With 1 base removed from V and 6 bases from J, the gap between germline ends came to 10 bases. The V gene's germline CDR1 is SEHNR and CDR2 FQNEAQ (reference sequence). This CDR3 region has 13 residues. Here the CDR3 reads CASSLESGGEQYF. CDR3 nucleotides: TGTGCCAGCAGCTTAGAGTCTGGGGGCGAGCAGTACTTC.

This clonotype has ten or more counts. The chain combines TRBV7-9 with TRBJ2-7; D remains unclear. This CDR3 contains 13 residues. Germline V gene lookup returns CDR1 SEHNR and CDR2 FQNEAQ (reference sequence). The ends were cut back, 7 bases at V and 3 bases at J, with 13 bases in the middle. The chain's CDR3 is CASTRDFYYEQYF. The CDR3 region has the DNA TGTGCCAGCACCCGTGACTTCTACTACGAGCAGTACTTC.

The genes are TRBV5-1 and TRBJ2-5; D is perhaps TRBD2 (5 bases). Germline V gene data show CDR1 as SGHRS and CDR2 as YFSETQ. The CDR3 spans 14 residues. The DNA for the CDR3 is TGCAGCGTTGAAAAGCCGGCGGGCGAAGAGACCCAGTACTTC. This gives the protein CSVEKPAGEETQYF.

This clonotype was observed a single time. The rearrangement links TRBV10-3 to TRBJ2-5; D remains ambiguous. This CDR3 comprises 12 residues. V lost 4 bases and J 0 bases, leaving 3 bases between the germline ends. Germline CDR1 is ENHRY and CDR2 is SYGVKD. The CDR3 loop reads CAISGDQETQYF. The CDR3 region has the DNA TGTGCCATCAGTGGAGACCAAGAGACCCAGTACTTC.

The chain joins TRBV2 to TRBJ2-7, with 16 bases lining up with TRBD2. With the DNA end fitting TRBJ2-1 better, the J assignment may be wrong. The CDR3 is 13 residues long. The germline V gene has CDR1 SNHLY and CDR2 FYNNEI. CDR3 amino acids: CARGLAGGSEQFF. CDR3 nucleotide sequence: TGTGCCAGGGGACTAGCGGGAGGGTCTGAGCAGTTCTTC.

This clonotype was seen many times. The V call is TRBV28, the J call TRBJ1-5, with D tentatively TRBD1 (5 bases). The V end was cut by 4 bases, the J end by 0 bases, with 19 bases between. The CDR3 spans 18 residues. Germline CDR1 is MDHEN and CDR2 is SYDVKM. Written as DNA, the CDR3 is TGTGCCAGCAGTTCGCCCGGTGGGGCCACTCCTAGCAATCAGCCCCAGCATTTT. This translates into CASSSPGGATPSNQPQHF.

This clonotype was seen repeatedly, ten times or more. This sequence joins TRBV7-8 and TRBJ2-2, with 8 bases lining up with TRBD1. V lost 2 bases and J lost 8; bases outside the gene matches: 10. CDR3 length: 16 residues. Per the germline V gene, CDR1 is SGHVS and CDR2 is FQNEAQ. The CDR3, as DNA: TGTGCCAGCAGCTTATCCCCTGGACAGGGAAAAGGGGAGCTGTTTTTT. Its protein product is CASSLSPGQGKGELFF.

The gene calls are TRBV20-1 and TRBJ2-5; TRBD2 matches at 7 bases. Germline V gives CDR1 DFQATT, CDR2 SNEGSKA (reference sequence). CDR3 length: 16 residues. The junction had 15 bases not matched to a gene; V was cut back by 3 bases and J by 5 bases. CDR3 nucleotides: TGCAGTGCTAGGGGGGTGGGCAGGGAGGGCCGGGAGACCCAGTACTTC. This translates into CSARGVGREGRETQYF.

The chain combines TRBV2 with TRBJ2-7, with D perhaps TRBD2 (6 bases). V lost 8 bases and J lost 4, with 18 bases in between. The CDR3 covers 14 residues. Germline-derived CDR1 and CDR2 are SNHLY and FYNNEI. CDR3 residues: CASGGTREYYEQYF. The CDR3 DNA is TGTGCCAGCGGAGGAACTCGGGAGTATTACGAGCAGTACTTC.

As for this clonotype: This may come from a read error, since a much larger clone is one base off. The V call is TRBV5-4, the J call TRBJ2-5, with 7 positions matching TRBD2. The V gene's germline CDR1 is SGHNT and CDR2 YYREEE (reference sequence). The CDR3 spans 13 residues. Unmatched junction bases numbered 6, after V lost 1 base and J lost 9 bases. This chain's CDR3 is CASSLKLREAQYF. The CDR3 nucleotides read TGTGCCAGCAGCTTGAAGCTCCGGGAGGCCCAGTACTTC.

This clonotype has at least ten counts. The chain joins TRBV5-1 to TRBJ1-2; the match to TRBD1 covers 9 bases. The V gene's germline CDR1 is SGHRS and CDR2 YFSETQ. V was clipped by 4 bases and J by 8 bases; unmatched bases: 9. This CDR3 is built from 14 residues. The CDR3 DNA reads as TGCGCCAGCAGCCCGGGACAGGGTTTATCCGGCTACACCTTC. Its protein is CASSPGQGLSGYTF.

On this clonotype: Germline is not matched at one junction end, which may reflect a read error. The genes are TRBV7-9 and TRBJ2-7; the match to TRBD1 covers 9 bases. Germline CDR1 and CDR2: SEHNR and FQNEAQ (reference sequence). CDR3 length: 15 residues. Here the CDR3 reads CAGSPSAGTGFEQYF. The CDR3 coding sequence is TGTGCCGGCAGCCCATCCGCCGGGACAGGGTTCGAGCAGTACTTC.

This chain connects TRBV2 to TRBJ1-3; D remains ambiguous. Trimming stripped 4 bases from V and 7 bases from J, with 11 bases between. From germline, CDR1 is SNHLY and CDR2 FYNNEI. The CDR3 has 13 residues. CDR3 DNA: TGTGCCAGCAGTGGTCGGCGGGAGAACACCATATATTTT. It specifies CASSGRRENTIYF.

Ten or more counts support this clonotype. The chain is built from TRBV20-1 and TRBJ1-1; TRBD1 matches at 7 bases. In germline, CDR1 is DFQATT, CDR2 SNEGSKA (reference sequence). The CDR3 length is 13 residues. The V and J ends lost 4 bases and 3 bases, in that order; junction bases with no gene match: 5. CDR3 region: CSAIKGGYTEAFF. The CDR3 coding sequence is TGCAGTGCTATTAAAGGGGGCTACACTGAAGCTTTCTTT.

This clonotype showed up many times. CDR3 nucleotides: TGTGCCACCAGTGATAGGCGGAACCAAGAGACCCAGTACTTC. It translates to CATSDRRNQETQYF. The rearrangement joins TRBV24-1 to TRBJ2-5, with D hard to call. The CDR3 has 14 amino acids. Germline CDR1 KGHDR, CDR2 SFDVKD. Trimming took off 3 bases at V and 0 bases at J, with 7 bases between the two ends.

This clonotype was seen only a few times. The V gene is TRBV7-2, the J gene TRBJ2-1; the D is unclear. Germline lookup yields CDR1 SGHTA and CDR2 FQGNSA. The CDR3 has 11 residues. V was pared by 3 bases and J by 8 bases, with 5 bases between. The CDR3 nucleotides are TGTGCCAGCAGCTTTCTTTATGAGCAGTTCTTC. As protein: CASSFLYEQFF.

This clonotype was seen only a few times. The chain couples TRBV7-2 to TRBJ2-2; 7 nucleotides align to TRBD2. Germline CDR1 and CDR2: SGHTA and FQGNSA. V shed 2 bases and J 5 bases; nucleotides not matched to a gene: 5. The CDR3 is made up of 15 amino acids. The CDR3 coding sequence is TGTGCCAGCAGCTTATGGCAGGGAGGGACCGGGGAGCTGTTTTTT. It specifies CASSLWQGGTGELFF. The complete variable domain, with remaining parts taken from reference TRBV7-2 and TRBJ2-2, reads GAGVSQSPSNKVTEKGKDVELRCDPISGHTALYWYRQSLGQGLEFLIYFQGNSAPDKSGLPSDRFSAERTGGSVSTLTIQRTQQEDSAVYLCASSLWQGGTGELFFGEGSRLTVL.

The chain couples TRBV7-2 to TRBJ2-5; 10 positions agree with TRBD2. CDR1 and CDR2 from the germline V gene are SGHTA and FQGNSA. Unmatched junction bases numbered 5, after V lost 2 bases and J lost 5 bases. This CDR3 has 15 amino acids. The CDR3 nucleotides are TGTGCCAGCAGCTTAATTGTTAGCGGGAGGGAGACCCAGTACTTC. Translating it yields CASSLIVSGRETQYF.

V usage is TRBV7-9 and J usage is TRBJ2-5; 11 positions agree with TRBD2. The V and J ends lost 2 bases and 7 bases, in that order; junction bases with no gene match: 6. Germline lookup yields CDR1 SEHNR and CDR2 FQNEAQ (reference sequence). The CDR3 is 15 residues long. The CDR3 is CASSLWAGTSGTQYF. The CDR3 coding sequence is TGTGCCAGCAGCTTATGGGCAGGGACTAGCGGGACCCAGTACTTC.

This clonotype was seen ten or more times. The chain couples TRBV12-3 or TRBV12-4 to TRBJ2-5; D is uncertain. This CDR3 has 13 amino acids. V was trimmed by 6 bases and J by 2 bases, leaving 10 bases between them. Here the CDR3 DNA reads TGTGCCAGCAGCCAGGACCAACAAGAGACCCAGTACTTC. Amino acid sequence: CASSQDQQETQYF.

The chain combines TRBV7-9 with TRBJ1-1, with D unresolved. Germline CDR1 SEHNR, CDR2 FQNEAQ (reference sequence). V lost 1 base and J lost 3, with 6 bases in between. CDR3 length: 13 residues. CDR3 sequence reads: CASSLGIDTEAFF. CDR3 DNA sequence: TGTGCCAGCAGCTTAGGGATAGACACTGAAGCTTTCTTT.

Regarding this clonotype: A much larger clone differs by one base, so this may be a read error. This CDR3 is CVTTIGGGVTGTQYF. CDR3 in DNA: TGCGTCACTACTATCGGCGGGGGGGTCACTGGGACCCAGTACTTC. The rearrangement links TRBV5-1 to TRBJ2-5; 9 bases map to TRBD2. This CDR3 has 15 amino acids. Germline lookup yields CDR1 SGHRS and CDR2 YFSETQ.

This clonotype came up many times. V is TRBV11-3 and J is TRBJ1-1; D call uncertain. CDR1 and CDR2 from the germline V gene are SGHNT and YENEEA. The CDR3 consists of 13 residues. V was trimmed by 5 bases and J by 4 bases, leaving 11 bases between them. The CDR3 sequence: CASSHGRVTEAFF. CDR3 coding DNA: TGTGCCAGCAGCCACGGTAGGGTCACTGAAGCTTTCTTT.

This clonotype was seen repeatedly, ten times or more. V usage is TRBV4-2 and J usage is TRBJ2-5, with 10 nucleotides matching TRBD2. This CDR3 is 17 amino acids long. V lost 0 bases to trimming and J lost 5 bases; unmatched junction nucleotides: 9. Germline assignment: CDR1 LGHNA and CDR2 YNFKEQ. CDR3 amino acids: CASSQDPISGRLETQYF. In nucleotides, the CDR3 is TGTGCCAGCAGCCAAGATCCCATTAGCGGGAGGTTGGAGACCCAGTACTTC.